Presented here are 10 T cell receptor beta chains from one specimen sequenced in a study of blood T cell repertoires in COVID-19. Sequencing used immunoSEQ multiplex PCR; TCRdb keeps in-frame clones, though not all of them. The data show almost 500,000 clones, with 88% seen just once and 6.5% to 9.5% held by the top ten. The sequencing input was PBMCs or T cells enriched from blood (not recorded which). These receptors were taken from a woman between 55 and 75 years old who had recovered from COVID-19.

The chain combines TRBV5-6 with TRBJ2-3; 7 positions agree with TRBD2. Germline trimming cut 4 bases from V and 0 bases from J; bases unmatched to any gene: 2. Per the germline V gene, CDR1 is SGHDT and CDR2 is YYEEEE. The CDR3 extends over 14 amino acids. CDR3 amino acids: CASSVSGSTDTQYF. In DNA, the CDR3 is TGTGCCAGCAGCGTTAGCGGGAGCACAGATACGCAGTATTTT.

The chain has TRBV5-1 and TRBJ2-7, with 7 bases that match TRBD2. This CDR3 comprises 14 residues. The V gene end was trimmed by 2 bases and the J gene end by 0 bases; junction bases not matched to a gene: 2. In germline, CDR1 is SGHRS, CDR2 YFSETQ. The CDR3 nucleotides are TGCGCCAGCAGCTTTGGGGGGGGCTCCTACGAGCAGTACGTC. Translating gives CASSFGGGSYEQYV.

The rearrangement uses TRBV7-2 and TRBJ1-2; 9 bases align to TRBD1. V shed 5 bases and J 5 bases; nucleotides not matched to a gene: 9. The CDR3 loop spans 15 amino acids. The V gene's germline CDR1 is SGHTA and CDR2 FQGNSA. CDR3 nucleotides: TGTGCCAGCAGCCCTGGACAGGGGATAACATATGGCTACACCTTC. Its protein product is CASSPGQGITYGYTF. The entire variable domain, with the rest obtained from reference TRBV7-2 and TRBJ1-2, is as follows: GAGVSQSPSNKVTEKGKDVELRCDPISGHTALYWYRQSLGQGLEFLIYFQGNSAPDKSGLPSDRFSAERTGGSVSTLTIQRTQQEDSAVYLCASSPGQGITYGYTFGSGTRLTVV.

The J gene is TRBJ1-2, the V gene TRBV14; D gene ambiguous. Trimming removed 1 base at V and 3 bases at J, with 9 bases between. This CDR3 region has 14 residues. Germline V gives CDR1 SGHDN, CDR2 FVKESK. CDR3 nucleotides: TGTGCCAGCAGCCAAGGCGCGGGCGACTATGGCTACACCTTC. Protein sequence: CASSQGAGDYGYTF.

The CDR3 region is CASSSGTDSGNTIYF. CDR3 nucleotide sequence: TGCGCCAGCAGTAGCGGGACCGACTCTGGAAACACCATATATTTT. The chain employs TRBV10-1 and TRBJ1-3; D may be TRBD1 (5 bases). The V and J ends lost 5 bases and 0 bases respectively, with 11 bases between them. This CDR3 comprises 15 residues. Germline V gene sequence: CDR1 WNHNN, CDR2 SYGVQD (reference sequence).

The J gene is TRBJ2-7, the V gene TRBV9, with 7 bases lining up with TRBD2. The length of the CDR3 is 14 residues. The J segment lost 3 bases and the V segment lost 0 bases, leaving 3 bases of the junction unmatched. Germline assignment: CDR1 SGDLS and CDR2 YYNGEE. DNA of the CDR3: TGTGCCAGCAGCGTAGGGTCGGGGGGCTACGAGCAGTACTTC. Residues: CASSVGSGGYEQYF.

This clone was seen once. The chain employs TRBV12-5 and TRBJ2-7; 7 nucleotides line up with TRBD2. This CDR3 is built from 13 residues. CDR1 is LGHNT, CDR2 FRNRAP, per germline. J was trimmed by 4 bases and V by 4 bases; bases with no gene match: 4. CDR3 DNA sequence: TGTGCTAGTGGTTCGAGCGGGATATACGAGCAGTACTTC. It encodes CASGSSGIYEQYF.

J is TRBJ1-5 and V is TRBV2, with D possibly matching TRBD1 (6 bases). The V end was cut by 7 bases, the J end by 6 bases, with 16 bases between. CDR3 length: 14 residues. CDR1 is SNHLY and CDR2 is FYNNEI in the germline V gene. CDR3 sequence: CASKDRSWAQPQHF. DNA of the CDR3: TGTGCCAGCAAGGACAGATCGTGGGCTCAGCCCCAGCATTTT. The full variable domain, completed using reference TRBV2 and TRBJ1-5, is EPEVTQTPSHQVTQMGQEVILRCVPISNHLYFYWYRQILGQKVEFLVSFYNNEISEKSEIFDDQFSVERPDGSNFTLKIRSTKLEDSAMYFCASKDRSWAQPQHFGDGTRLSIL.

V gene TRBV28 combines with J gene TRBJ2-7; the D gene is possibly TRBD1 (5 bases). V lost 7 bases, J lost 2 bases, and 6 bases lay in between. The length of the CDR3 is 11 residues. The germline gives CDR1 MDHEN, CDR2 SYDVKM. CDR3 coding DNA: TGTGCCAGCAAGGACACCTACGAGCAGTACTTC. Protein: CASKDTYEQYF.

In regard to this clone: The sample has other DNA sequences that encode this CDR3 too. This chain uses TRBV7-2 with TRBJ1-3, with D unclear. Germline V gives CDR1 SGHTA, CDR2 FQGNSA. The CDR3 sequence is 14 residues long. The V gene lost 1 base and the J gene lost 1 base, with 5 bases spanning the gap. The CDR3 reads CASSLGGSGNTIYF. The CDR3 DNA reads TGTGCCAGCAGCTTAGGCGGGTCTGGAAACACCATATATTTT.